The rows below give T cell receptor beta chains drawn from one sample of a study of blood T cell repertoires in COVID-19. The assay was immunoSEQ multiplex PCR, and TCRdb's table has in-frame clones only and misses some. The top ten hold roughly 1.5% of the sample, which has tens of thousands of clones, 80% to 90% seen once. Sequenced material: peripheral blood. These receptors all stem from a man between 60 and 75 years old with acute or convalescent COVID-19. Each CDR3 is given with its conserved first and last residue. A D gene is named only where the DNA matches it firmly. Clone size is given for some rows only: seen once, a few or many times, or a class if the clone is expanded.

TRBV2,TRBJ1-6,.,.,TGTGCCAGCAGTGAAGCGCGTTATAATTCACCCCTCCACTTT,CASSEARYNSPLHF
TRBV11-2,TRBJ2-3,.,.,TGTGCCAGCAGCTTAGGGCTAGCAGATACGCAGTATTTT,CASSLGLADTQYF
TRBV2,TRBJ2-7,.,TRBD2,TGTGCCAGCGTAGCGGGGGGCCCCTACGAGCAGTACTTC,CASVAGGPYEQYF
TRBV19,TRBJ1-4,.,.,TGTGCCAGTGCCGACAGGACTAATGAAAAACTGTTTTTT,CASADRTNEKLFF
TRBV5-1,TRBJ1-2,.,TRBD1,TGCGCCAGCAGCTTGGGGCAGGGGGCTCATGTATATGGCTACACCTTC,CASSLGQGAHVYGYTF
TRBV2,TRBJ2-6,.,.,TGTGCCAGCAGTGACGCTAGTATTTTCCCTGGGGCCAACGTCCTGACTTTC,CASSDASIFPGANVLTF
TRBV6-5,TRBJ2-4,.,TRBD2,TGTGCCAGCAGTTCGGGGGGAATTGTATGGGACATTCAGTACTTC,CASSSGGIVWDIQYF
TRBV23-1,TRBJ1-1,.,.,TGCGCCAGCAGTCTACGAAAGCCGGGGGAGAACACTGAAGCTTTCTTT,CASSLRKPGENTEAFF
TRBV7-7,TRBJ1-4,.,.,TGTGCTAGCAGCTTAGCGGCGGGGGTCGGTGGACTGTTTTTT,CASSLAAGVGGLFF
TRBV10-3,TRBJ2-3,.,.,TGTGCCATCAGTGAGGGTAAATCTACTAGCACAGATACGCAGTATTTT,CAISEGKSTSTDTQYF
TRBV18,TRBJ1-1,few,TRBD1,TGTGCCAGCTCACAAAACAGGGGCGGGACTGAAGCTTTCTTT,CASSQNRGGTEAFF
TRBV3-1/TRBV3-2,TRBJ1-5,.,.,TGTGCCAGCAGCCTGTCAGGTCAGCCCCAGCATTTT,CASSLSGQPQHF
TRBV10-3,TRBJ1-1,.,.,TGTGCCACCGGGGGTAGTGGGAACACTGAAGCTTTCTTT,CATGGSGNTEAFF
TRBV27,TRBJ1-1,.,TRBD1,TGTGCCAGCAGAACCGGGACAGGGGGCGCGAATCGCACTGAAGCTTTCTTT,CASRTGTGGANRTEAFF
TRBV25-1,TRBJ1-1,.,TRBD1,TGTGCCAGCAGTGCGGGACAGGGGATCACTGAAGCTTTCTTT,CASSAGQGITEAFF
TRBV6-5,TRBJ2-5,once,TRBD1,TGTGCCAGCAGGCCCGGGACAGAAGAGACCCAGTACTTC,CASRPGTEETQYF
TRBV5-1,TRBJ1-6,.,.,TGCGCCAGCAGCCTACAGGGTTCTAATTCACCCCTCCACTTT,CASSLQGSNSPLHF
TRBV27,TRBJ1-6,.,.,TGTGCCGCTCGGGACCCCAATGGGAGGTCACCCCTCCACTTT,CAARDPNGRSPLHF
TRBV3-1/TRBV3-2,TRBJ2-5,.,.,TGTGCCAGCAGCCCAGGGGGCACGGGGGGTGGTTCCCAGTACTTC,CASSPGGTGGGSQYF
TRBV4-2,TRBJ1-1,.,.,TGTGCCAGCAGCCAAGATTCCTCCGAGTACACTGAAGCTTTCTTT,CASSQDSSEYTEAFF
TRBV30,TRBJ2-2,.,.,TGTGCCTGGATTCGAGGGAACACCGGGGAGCTGTTTTTT,CAWIRGNTGELFF
TRBV10-3,TRBJ2-7,.,.,TGTGCCATCTGGGACACCCGCTCGGACGAGCAGTACTTC,CAIWDTRSDEQYF
TRBV7-2,TRBJ2-7,.,.,TGTGCCAGCAGCCCTGCCAGCTACGAGCAGTACTTC,CASSPASYEQYF
TRBV2,TRBJ1-3,.,TRBD1,TGTGCCAGCAGTGGCGACAGGGGATTGGTCGGAAACACCATATATTTT,CASSGDRGLVGNTIYF
TRBV13,TRBJ2-1,.,.,TGTGCCAGCAGCTTATCGGCAGGGTGGGCCTACAATGAGCAGTTCTTC,CASSLSAGWAYNEQFF
TRBV9,TRBJ1-1,once,.,TGTGCCAGCAGCCCGGTACAGGGAGACACTGAAGCTTTCTTT,CASSPVQGDTEAFF
TRBV7-9,TRBJ1-2,.,.,TGTGCCAGCAGCTTTAAGACACTCCACGATGGCTACACCTTC,CASSFKTLHDGYTF
TRBV7-2,TRBJ1-1,.,TRBD1,TGTGCCAGCAGCTTAGCTATGGACAGGGAAGAAGCTTTCTTT,CASSLAMDREEAFF
TRBV4-1,TRBJ1-2,.,.,TGCGCCAGCTATGGGGTGGACAGCCAGAAAAAAACTAACTATGGCTACACCTTC,CASYGVDSQKKTNYGYTF
TRBV9,TRBJ2-2,.,.,TGTGCCAGCAGCGTATCGGGACTTAACACCGGGGAGCTGTTTTTT,CASSVSGLNTGELFF
TRBV10-3,TRBJ2-1,.,TRBD2,TGTGCCATCAGTAGACTAGCGGGGGGAAGGTACAATGAGCAGTTCTTC,CAISRLAGGRYNEQFF
TRBV5-4,TRBJ1-3,.,.,TGTGCCAGCAGCTTCCCGGACTCGGGAAACACCATATATTTT,CASSFPDSGNTIYF